These 5 T cell receptor beta chains were sequenced from one sample in a study of T cell repertoires in cytomegalovirus infection. Their antigen targets remain unknown. TCRdb passed the reads through MiXCR, listing each CDR3 protein once. The repertoire holds some 130,000 distinct CDR3 sequences, approximately 30% seen once, with 45% to 55% in the top ten. This material consisted of CD8+ T cells from cultured PBMCs, taken from culture after CMV antigen stimulation. Receptors were obtained from a human donor in good health (CMV status not recorded). Some clones in this sample may be carry-over from other donors' samples.

CDR3: CSARDLRDTTYEQYF. The CDR3, as DNA: TGCAGTGCTAGAGATCTACGGGACACGACCTACGAGCAGTACTTC. This chain uses TRBV20-1 with TRBJ2-7; tentative D call: TRBD1 (6 bases). The CDR3 sequence is 15 residues long. CDR1 and CDR2 (germline): DFQATT, SNEGSKA (reference sequence). Trimming removed 0 bases from V and 2 bases from J, with 14 bases in between.

This rearrangement joins TRBV20-1 to TRBJ2-1; tentatively, D is TRBD2 (6 bases). Trimming removed 4 bases from V and 0 bases from J, with 16 bases in between. This CDR3 comprises 16 residues. Per the germline V gene, CDR1 is DFQATT and CDR2 is SNEGSKA (reference sequence). The CDR3 spells CSATTSAGSSYNEQFF. The CDR3 DNA sequence: TGCAGTGCTACAACGAGCGCGGGGAGCTCCTACAATGAGCAGTTCTTC.

This clonotype was observed a single time. The chain employs TRBV5-4 and TRBJ2-1, with a weak D call TRBD2 (7 bases). The germline CDR1 and CDR2 sequences are SGHNT and YYREEE (reference sequence). Trimming removed 2 bases at V and 2 bases at J, with 11 bases between. CDR3 size: 15 residues. DNA for the CDR3: TGTGCCAGCAGCTTCACGGGGGGCGCCTACAATGAGCAGTTCTTC. Encoded protein: CASSFTGGAYNEQFF.

This clonotype was detected ten times or more. The chain is built from TRBV29-1 and TRBJ2-1; 13 bases fit TRBD2. CDR1 and CDR2 from the germline V gene are SQVTM and ANQGSEA. This CDR3 region has 17 residues. The junction had 7 bases not matched to a gene; V was cut back by 1 base and J by 4 bases. CDR3 amino acids: CSVEGGLAGALYNEQFF. CDR3 DNA sequence: TGCAGCGTTGAAGGTGGACTAGCGGGGGCCTTGTACAATGAGCAGTTCTTC.

This clonotype occurred many times. The chain combines TRBV7-8 with TRBJ1-5; D remains unclear. Deletions cut 0 bases from V and 3 bases from J, with 15 bases between. The germline V gene has CDR1 SGHVS and CDR2 FQNEAQ. The CDR3 has 17 amino acids. DNA of the CDR3: TGTGCCAGCAGCTTAGCGGAGACCCATTGGGACAATCAGCCCCAGCATTTT. Translation: CASSLAETHWDNQPQHF.